The clone carrying this T cell receptor beta chain was counted only a few times. The antigen remains undetermined. CDR3 length: 14 residues. Per the germline V gene, CDR1 is MNHNS and CDR2 is SASEGT. The junction had 7 bases not matched to a gene; V was cut back by 4 bases and J by 7 bases. The record originates from a study of cytomegalovirus exposure and HLA in healthy donors. Study-level findings and limits: Earlier analysis found most TCR beta V segments productive about 87% or about 30% of the time.

PCR primers comprised 60 Vbeta and 13 Jbeta primers. Produced via immunoSEQ multiplex PCR; TCRdb's table is partial and in-frame only. The sample contains roughly 180,000 clones, 70% to 90% of which appear only once. The sequencing sample was made of PBMCs. This sequence joins TRBV6-1 and TRBJ2-7; 10 nucleotides align to TRBD2. The receptor comes from a woman in her late teens or twenties in good health and CMV-seropositive. The CDR3 nucleotides are TGTGCCAGCAGTGTTGAACTAGCGGGGAGGGAGCAGTACTTC. This sequence encodes CASSVELAGREQYF.